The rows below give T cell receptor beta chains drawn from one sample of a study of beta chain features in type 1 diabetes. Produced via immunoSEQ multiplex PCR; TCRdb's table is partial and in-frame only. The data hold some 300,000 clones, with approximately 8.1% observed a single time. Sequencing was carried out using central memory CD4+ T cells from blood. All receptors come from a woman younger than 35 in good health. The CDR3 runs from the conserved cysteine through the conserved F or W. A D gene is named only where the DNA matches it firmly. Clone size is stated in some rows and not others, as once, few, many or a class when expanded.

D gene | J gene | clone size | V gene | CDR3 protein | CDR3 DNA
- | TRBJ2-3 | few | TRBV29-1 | CSVEGTRFGGTDTQYF | TGCAGCGTTGAAGGGACGCGTTTCGGGGGCACAGATACGCAGTATTTT
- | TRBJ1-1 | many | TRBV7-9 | CASSYGTENTEAFF | TGTGCCAGCAGCTACGGGACGGAGAACACTGAAGCTTTCTTT
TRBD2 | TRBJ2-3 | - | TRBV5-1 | CASSGQRESGDTQYF | TGCGCCAGCAGTGGTCAGCGGGAGTCCGGAGATACGCAGTATTTT
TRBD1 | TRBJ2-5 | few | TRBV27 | CASSLRTGGARETQYF | TGTGCCAGCAGTCTTAGGACAGGGGGGGCCCGAGAGACCCAGTACTTC
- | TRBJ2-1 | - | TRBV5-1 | CASSFSRLGNEQFF | TGCGCCAGCAGCTTTTCCAGGCTCGGAAATGAGCAGTTCTTC
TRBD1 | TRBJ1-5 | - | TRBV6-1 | CASSGQGAVGGNQPQHF | TGTGCCAGCAGTGGACAGGGAGCGGTTGGAGGCAATCAGCCCCAGCATTTT
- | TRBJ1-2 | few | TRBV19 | CASSMTALYGYTF | TGTGCCAGTAGTATGACAGCCCTCTATGGCTACACCTTC
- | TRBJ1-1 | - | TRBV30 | CAWSRGPPNTEAFF | TGTGCCTGGAGTAGGGGACCACCCAACACTGAAGCTTTCTTT
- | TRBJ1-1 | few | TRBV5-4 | CASSLDRNTEAFF | TGTGCCAGCAGCTTAGACCGGAACACTGAAGCTTTCTTT
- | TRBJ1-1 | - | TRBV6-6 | CASSYGPGARGTEAFF | TGTGCCAGCAGTTACGGGCCAGGGGCTCGCGGCACTGAAGCTTTCTTT
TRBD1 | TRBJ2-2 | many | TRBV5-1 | CASSLWTGHTGELFF | TGTGCCAGCAGCCTATGGACAGGCCACACCGGGGAGCTGTTTTTT
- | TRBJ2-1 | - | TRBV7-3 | CASSPTGPSYNEQFF | TGTGCCAGCAGCCCAACAGGGCCCTCCTACAATGAGCAGTTCTTC
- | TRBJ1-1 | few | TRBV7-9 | CASSSTNRLNTEAFF | TGTGCCAGCAGCTCCACCAACAGACTTAACACTGAAGCTTTCTTT
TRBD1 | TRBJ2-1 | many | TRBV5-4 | CASSLPDRGHNNEQFF | TGTGCCAGCAGCCTACCCGACAGGGGGCATAACAATGAGCAGTTCTTC
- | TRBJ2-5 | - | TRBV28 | CASSVLVRETQYF | TGTGCCAGCAGCGTACTAGTGCGGGAGACCCAGTACTTC
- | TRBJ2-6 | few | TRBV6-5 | CASSVGITGANVLTF | TGTGCCAGCAGTGTTGGGATAACTGGGGCCAACGTCCTGACTTTC
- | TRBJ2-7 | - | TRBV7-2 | CASSSERGYEQYF | TGTGCCAGCAGCTCCGAAAGGGGTTACGAGCAGTACTTC
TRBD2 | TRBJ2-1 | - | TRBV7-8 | CASSLAGGQGNEQFF | TGTGCCAGCAGCTTAGCGGGAGGGCAGGGCAATGAGCAGTTCTTC
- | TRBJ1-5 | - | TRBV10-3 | CAISYNGNQPQHF | TGTGCCATCAGCTACAACGGCAATCAGCCCCAGCATTTT
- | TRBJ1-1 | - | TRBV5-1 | CASSPNRGEAFF | TGCGCCAGCAGCCCAAACCGGGGTGAAGCTTTCTTT
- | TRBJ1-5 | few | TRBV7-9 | CASSQGGTQPQHF | TGTGCCAGCAGCCAAGGGGGGACTCAGCCCCAGCATTTT
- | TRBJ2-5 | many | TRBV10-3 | CAIGGGETQYF | TGTGCCATCGGGGGCGGAGAGACCCAGTACTTC
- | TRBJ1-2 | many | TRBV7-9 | CASSRGEEDGYTF | TGTGCCAGCAGTCGAGGAGAGGAAGATGGCTACACCTTC
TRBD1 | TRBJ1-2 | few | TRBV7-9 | CASSPRDRGYGYTF | TGTGCCAGCAGCCCTAGGGACAGAGGATATGGCTACACCTTC
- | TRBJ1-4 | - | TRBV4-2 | CASSQGQGREKLFF | TGTGCCAGCAGCCAAGGGCAGGGGAGGGAAAAACTGTTTTTT
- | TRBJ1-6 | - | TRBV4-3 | CASSQTNGGTLHF | TGCGCCAGCAGCCAAACGAACGGCGGCACCCTCCACTTT
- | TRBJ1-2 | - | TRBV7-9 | CASSLATGGYGYTF | TGTGCCAGCAGCTTAGCCACAGGAGGCTATGGCTACACCTTC
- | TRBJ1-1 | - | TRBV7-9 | CASSLEGLHTEAFF | TGTGCCAGCAGCTTAGAGGGGCTCCACACTGAAGCTTTCTTT
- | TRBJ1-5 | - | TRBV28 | CASSPTGRSNQPQHF | TGTGCCAGCAGCCCAACCGGACGGAGCAATCAGCCCCAGCATTTT
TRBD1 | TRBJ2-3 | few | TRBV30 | CAWSGGTGNTDTQYF | TGTGCCTGGAGTGGGGGGACAGGCAACACAGATACGCAGTATTTT
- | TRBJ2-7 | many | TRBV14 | CASSQAPSYEQYF | TGTGCCAGCAGCCAAGCCCCCTCCTACGAGCAGTACTTC
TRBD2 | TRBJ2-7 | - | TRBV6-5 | CASSYSTAGPYEQYF | TGTGCCAGCAGTTACTCGACAGCGGGGCCCTACGAGCAGTACTTC
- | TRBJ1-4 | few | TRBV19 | CASSSTRNEKLFF | TGTGCCAGTAGTTCGACTCGGAATGAAAAACTGTTTTTT
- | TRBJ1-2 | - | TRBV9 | CASSVVDTIYGYTF | TGTGCCAGCAGCGTAGTCGACACGATCTATGGCTACACCTTC
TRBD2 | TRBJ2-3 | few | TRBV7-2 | CASSLVREKTDTQYF | TGTGCCAGCAGCTTAGTGCGGGAGAAGACAGATACGCAGTATTTT
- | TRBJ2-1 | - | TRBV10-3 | CAISPNTGFYNEQFF | TGTGCCATCAGTCCAAACACAGGGTTCTACAATGAGCAGTTCTTC
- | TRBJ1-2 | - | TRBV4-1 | CASSQAGQLLNYGYTF | TGCGCCAGCAGCCAAGCCGGACAGCTCCTCAACTATGGCTACACCTTC
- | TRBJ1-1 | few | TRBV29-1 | CRFRPEAFF | TGCAGGTTTAGGCCTGAAGCTTTCTTT
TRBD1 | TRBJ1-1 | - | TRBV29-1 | CSVEAFDRDQTEAFF | TGCAGCGTTGAAGCATTTGACAGGGATCAAACTGAAGCTTTCTTT
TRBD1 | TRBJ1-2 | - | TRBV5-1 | CASSATGQVTNRGYTF | TGCGCCAGCAGCGCAACCGGACAGGTCACAAATAGAGGCTACACCTTC
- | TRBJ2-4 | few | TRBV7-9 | CASSNDRSKNIQYF | TGTGCCAGCAGCAATGACCGATCCAAAAACATTCAGTACTTC
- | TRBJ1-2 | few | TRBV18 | CASSPQSPTRGYTF | TGTGCCAGCTCACCACAGAGCCCAACGAGAGGCTACACCTTC
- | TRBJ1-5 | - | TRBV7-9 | CASSLAWEGQPQHF | TGTGCCAGCAGCTTAGCTTGGGAGGGTCAGCCCCAGCATTTT
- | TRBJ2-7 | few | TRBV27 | CASRRQAGRDEQYF | TGTGCCAGCCGCCGACAGGCAGGGCGGGACGAGCAGTACTTC
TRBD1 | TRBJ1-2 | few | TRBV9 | CASSAGTGAMYGYTF | TGTGCCAGCAGCGCTGGGACAGGGGCCATGTATGGCTACACCTTC
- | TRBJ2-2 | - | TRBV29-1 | CSAGLDYTGELFF | TGCAGCGCGGGTTTAGATTACACCGGGGAGCTGTTTTTT
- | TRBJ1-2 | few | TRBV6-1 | CASSDSLGTNYGYTF | TGTGCCAGCAGTGACTCCCTGGGGACTAACTATGGCTACACCTTC
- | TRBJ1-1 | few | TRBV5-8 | CASSLEAGSPPAFF | TGTGCCAGCAGCTTGGAGGCAGGGAGCCCCCCAGCTTTCTTT
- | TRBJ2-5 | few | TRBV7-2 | CASSGTGSWVETQYF | TGTGCCAGCAGTGGAACCGGTAGCTGGGTAGAGACCCAGTACTTC
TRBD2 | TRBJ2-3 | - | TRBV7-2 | CASSLAGAGQGTDTQYF | TGTGCCAGCAGCTTAGCAGGAGCGGGGCAGGGCACAGATACGCAGTATTTT